This TCR beta chain derives from a study of identical twins. Study-level points and caveats: Among out-of-frame alpha sequences shared by twins, low generation probability occurred in excess. Modeled out-of-frame TCR alpha sharing in monozygotic twins fell below observed levels. These conclusions were based on statistical analysis (cross-sectional, not following the same donors). Fewer insertions characterized abundant cord blood beta clonotypes, whereas memory repertoires showed none.

In germline, CDR1 is SGHRS, CDR2 YFSETQ. Deletions cut 0 bases from V and 1 base from J, with 10 bases between. The CDR3 spans 15 residues. Note on this clonotype: What it binds is not known.

TCRdb recomputed calls from the 5' RACE reads with MiXCR, one row per CDR3 protein. The sample has some 1,600,000 distinct CDR3 sequences, around 33% seen once. The chain combines TRBV5-1 with TRBJ2-5; D is unclear. Sequences were obtained from cord blood. The TCR originated in a newborn girl in good health. CDR3 residues: CASSLGSAVQETQYF. Here the CDR3 DNA reads TGCGCCAGCAGCTTGGGGAGTGCAGTCCAAGAGACCCAGTACTTC.